This T cell receptor beta chain was identified in a study of CD4 T cells in relation to SARS-CoV-2 and coronaviruses. Looking at the study overall: The HLA restriction of the shared crossreactive spike epitopes was mapped.

A remark on this clone: The antigen is unknown.

Study conclusions and caveats: Approximately 65% of donors had memory CD4+ clonotypes crossrecognizing SARS-CoV-2 and common cold coronavirus spike. According to naive versus memory sequencing, detected responses are memory recall, not newly primed.

The protocol was immunoSEQ multiplex PCR, while the TCRdb copy is restricted to in-frame clones and leaves out a portion. Among about 59,000 clones listed, 70% to 90% were seen once. The unexposed donors gave CD4+ T cells in about 2011-2019, prior to COVID-19. The source material was memory CD4+ T cells from PBMCs. This TCR was recovered from a human donor in good health.

CDR3: CASSPERTSKTLYNEKLFF. CDR3 DNA sequence: TGCGCCAGCAGCCCAGAACGGACCTCGAAAACCCTCTATAATGAAAAACTGTTTTTT. The chain has TRBV5-1 and TRBJ1-4; no clear D gene. The CDR3 has 19 residues. Germline assignment: CDR1 SGHRS and CDR2 YFSETQ. V lost 4 bases to trimming and J lost 4 bases, with 26 bases between them.